This T cell receptor (beta chain) was obtained from a study of T cell responses to AZD1222 COVID-19 vaccine (dated by TCRdb to 2020 to 2023). The study in broad terms: AZD1222 recipients with second doses at about 4 weeks or about 12 weeks were pooled, because spike-specific TCR depth and breadth did not differ between schedules. A total of approximately 230 trial participants underwent TCR sequencing, of whom some 210 received two doses of AZD1222 and some 26 received two doses of the MenACWY control vaccine. Enrollment into the trials was organized by age into subgroups of 18-55, 56-69 and 70-plus years, and those subgroups contained 148, 28 and 57 TCR-sequenced participants, respectively. General study outcomes and caveats: Nearly half of unique spike-specific TCRs reportedly recognized epitopes outside regions mutated in the B.1.351 and B.1.1.7 variants. In the small 56-69-year group, the increase in depth fell short of significance, most likely because of low power. Because no samples from the day 14 peak response were available, repertoires could be characterized only after the peak T cell response. Conclusions about previously exposed vaccinees are limited because only six or seven AZD1222 recipients were SARS-CoV-2 seropositive at baseline. Participants were mostly white British and included more females than males, and it was suggested by the authors that clonal diversity may have been underestimated. The vaccine-associated CD4 TCRs covered the entire spike protein, and the dominant responses fell in regions 160-218 and 743-854. Spike-specific TCR breadth and depth rose significantly after two AZD1222 doses compared with day 0 and with MenACWY recipients.

Via the germline V gene, CDR1 is MDHEN and CDR2 SYDVKM. V sheds 5 bases and J sheds 5 bases, leaving 19 bases between their ends. From the cysteine up to the phenylalanine, the CDR3 has a length of 15 residues. Of the read, only the CDR3 DNA is kept; its 45 bases are in frame from base 1. The time point label of this sample denotes: baseline before first vaccination. Samples from vaccinated people were obtained from the UK trials COV001 and COV002, which included a single-blind randomized controlled phase 2/3 trial of AZD1222 (ChAdOx1 nCoV-19) in healthy adults. Trial participant PBMC samples were collected at day 0 and day 28 after the second dose for TCRbeta chain sequencing. About this clone itself: Which antigen it targets is not known. The sample holds no much larger clone one base away, and base qualities are not on file.

The CDR3 regions of human TCRbeta chains were subjected to immunosequencing. Regarding the original processing steps: TCRs in the repertoires were compared against a reference library of SARS-CoV-2-specific TCRs that had been generated with the MIRA antigen-specificity platform. Breadth was defined as the fraction of unique TCRs that were SARS-CoV-2-associated. Depth was defined as the fraction of total T cells that were SARS-CoV-2-associated. Using the MIRA data, each spike-specific TCR was mapped to the spike region that the TCR reacts to and placed in a CD4 or CD8 class. Log10-transformed breadth and depth values were compared by one-way ANOVA with Sidak's multiple comparisons tests. TCRdb re-hosts the immuneACCESS table, in-frame sequences only. Its copies lack some clones; in the studies checked, an unresolved V gene accounts for under half of them, and the cause for the rest is not known. The V and J calls and clone size come from that table; D and trimming were worked out from the DNA. For this sample the table gives fewer than 150,000 clones, of which approximately 86% were detected only once. The ten largest clones add up to roughly 3% of the sample.

Sequencing was performed on peripheral blood, taken on day 0 of AZD1222 vaccination. The sequence is built from TRBV28 and TRBJ2-7; the D gene is possibly TRBD1 or TRBD2, each agreeing over 7 bases. The sequence was collected from an adult in good health. The encoded CDR3 is CASSPPPAGGDEQYF. The base sequence is TGTGCCAGCAGTCCTCCGCCGGCAGGGGGGGACGAGCAGTACTTC.